Listed here is a single TCR beta chain. The antigen remains undetermined. This entry is derived from a study of vaccination and CD4 T cells after COVID-19. In the study overall: SARS-CoV-2 was confirmed by nasal swab PCR; disease was mild in several, severe in one. Recovered patients in the cohort numbered six men and four women, two of them Hispanic. Control cultures were given a CEFX pool, an HIV-1 Nef pool, or no peptide.

The Oncomine TCR Beta short-read assay was applied to DNA of cultured CD4+ T cells. TCRdb reprocessed the PCR reads with MiXCR, giving one entry per CDR3 protein. The sample has 15,000 to 20,000 distinct CDR3 sequences; approximately 48% are singletons. The CDR3 spans 13 residues. Deletions cut 0 bases from V and 7 bases from J, with 9 bases between. Germline V gene lookup returns CDR1 SGHRS and CDR2 YFSETQ. This sample's treatment: approximately 9-day PBMC culture with coronavirus spike peptide pools or control peptides (ViraFEST assay). Each well received two million PBMCs, cultured with around 10 IU/ml IL-2 and 8 to 10 ug/ml peptide pools.

The TCR was taken from a human donor who had recovered from COVID-19. Source: CD4+ T cells from blood, cultured in vitro, taken after SARS-CoV-2 vaccination. The rearrangement joins TRBV5-1 to TRBJ2-3, with unresolved D. The CDR3 spells CASSLDLVYTQYF. The CDR3 DNA reads TGCGCCAGCAGCTTGGACCTAGTTTATACGCAGTATTTT.